This T cell receptor beta chain was captured by sequencing in a study of CD8 T cells in acute hepatitis C reinfection. For the study at large: CD8+ T cells specific for HCV NS3-1073 were sequenced. General study points: One of thirteen outcome-independent public clonotypes used V04-02/J02-02. Bulk TCRbeta-only sequencing left public clonotype pairing undetermined.

The assay was immunoSEQ multiplex PCR, and TCRdb's table has in-frame clones only and misses some. The sample includes 30,000 to 40,000 clones, roughly 88% of them seen just once. The CDR3 covers 16 residues. Germline CDR1 reads SGHDT; CDR2 reads YYEEEE. After removal of 2 bases from V and 2 bases from J, the junction contained 5 bases not matched to a gene. The time point here: naive CD8 control sorted from an acute-time-point sample. A remark on this clone: The antigen is undetermined.

Material for sequencing was naive CD8+ T cells from PBMCs. The TCR was taken from a woman between 18 and 29 years old who spontaneously cleared hepatitis C infection. The chain employs TRBV5-6 and TRBJ2-1; TRBD1 aligns across 9 bases. The CDR3 spells CASSLIRDRAYNEQFF. The CDR3 bases are TGTGCCAGCAGCTTAATCCGGGACAGGGCCTACAATGAGCAGTTCTTC. The variable domain in full, completed from reference TRBV5-6 and TRBJ2-1, reads DAGVTQSPTHLIKTRGQQVTLRCSPKSGHDTVSWYQQALGQGPQFIFQYYEEEERQRGNFPDRFSGHQFPNYSSELNVNALLLGDSALYLCASSLIRDRAYNEQFFGPGTRLTVL.